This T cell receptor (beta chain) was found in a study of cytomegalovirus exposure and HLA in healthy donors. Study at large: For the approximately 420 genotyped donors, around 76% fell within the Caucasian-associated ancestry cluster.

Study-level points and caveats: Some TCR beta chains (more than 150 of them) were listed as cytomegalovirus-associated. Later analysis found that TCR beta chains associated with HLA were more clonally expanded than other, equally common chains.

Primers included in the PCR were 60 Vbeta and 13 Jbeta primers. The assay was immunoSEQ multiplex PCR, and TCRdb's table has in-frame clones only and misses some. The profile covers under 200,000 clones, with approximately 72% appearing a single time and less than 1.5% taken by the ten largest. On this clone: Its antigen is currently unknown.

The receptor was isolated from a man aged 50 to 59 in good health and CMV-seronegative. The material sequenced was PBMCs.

The CDR3 nucleotides read TGTGCCATCAAGCAGGGACTAGCGGGGGCCTACAATGAGCAGTTCTTC. Encoded protein: CAIKQGLAGAYNEQFF. This sequence joins TRBV10-3 and TRBJ2-1; 14 nucleotides match TRBD2. Germline CDR1 and CDR2: ENHRY and SYGVKD. The length of the CDR3 is 16 residues. J gave up 2 bases and V 7 bases, and 4 bases lay outside the gene matches.